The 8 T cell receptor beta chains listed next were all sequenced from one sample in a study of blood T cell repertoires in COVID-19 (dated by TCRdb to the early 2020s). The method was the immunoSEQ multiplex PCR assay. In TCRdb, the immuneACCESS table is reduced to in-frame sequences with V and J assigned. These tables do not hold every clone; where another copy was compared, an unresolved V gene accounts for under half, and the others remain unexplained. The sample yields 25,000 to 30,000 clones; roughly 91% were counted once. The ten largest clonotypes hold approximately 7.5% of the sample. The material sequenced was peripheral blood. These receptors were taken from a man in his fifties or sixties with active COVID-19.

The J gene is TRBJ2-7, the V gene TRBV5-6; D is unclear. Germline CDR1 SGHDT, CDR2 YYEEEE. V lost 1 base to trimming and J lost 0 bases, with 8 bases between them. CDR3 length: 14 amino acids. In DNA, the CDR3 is TGTGCCAGCAGCTTGTCGCCCAGCTCCTACGAGCAGTACTTC. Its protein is CASSLSPSSYEQYF.

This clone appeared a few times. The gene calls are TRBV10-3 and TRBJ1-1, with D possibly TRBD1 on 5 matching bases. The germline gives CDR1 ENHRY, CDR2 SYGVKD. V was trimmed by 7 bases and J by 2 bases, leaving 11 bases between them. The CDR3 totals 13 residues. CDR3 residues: CAITLDTNTEAFF. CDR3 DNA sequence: TGTGCCATCACCCTGGACACCAACACTGAAGCTTTCTTT.

The CDR3 loop is CASSYSMHGTGYEAFF. The CDR3 nucleotides read TGTGCCAGCAGTTACTCGATGCACGGGACAGGCTATGAAGCTTTCTTT. The chain employs TRBV6-5 and TRBJ1-1, with 8 positions matching TRBD1. The germline gives CDR1 MNHEY, CDR2 SVGAGI. V lost 0 bases to trimming and J lost 7 bases; unmatched junction nucleotides: 10. The CDR3 runs to 16 residues.

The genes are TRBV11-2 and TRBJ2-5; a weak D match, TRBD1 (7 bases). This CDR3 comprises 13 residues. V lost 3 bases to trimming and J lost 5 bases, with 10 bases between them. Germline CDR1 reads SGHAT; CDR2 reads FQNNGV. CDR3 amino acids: CASSFPGGETQYF. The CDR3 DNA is TGTGCCAGCAGCTTTCCAGGGGGGGAGACCCAGTACTTC. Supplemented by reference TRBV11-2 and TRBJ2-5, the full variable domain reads EAGVAQSPRYKIIEKRQSVAFWCNPISGHATLYWYQQILGQGPKLLIQFQNNGVVDDSQLPKDRFSAERLKGVDSTLKIQPAKLEDSAVYLCASSFPGGETQYFGPGTRLLVL.

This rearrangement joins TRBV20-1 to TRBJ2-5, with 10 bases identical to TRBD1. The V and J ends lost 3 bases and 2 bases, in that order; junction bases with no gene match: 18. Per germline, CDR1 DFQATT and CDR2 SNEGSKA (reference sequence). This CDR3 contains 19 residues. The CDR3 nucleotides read TGCAGTGCTAGTGCAGAGAGGAGCCGGGACAGGGGATTACAAGAGACCCAGTACTTC. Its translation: CSASAERSRDRGLQETQYF.

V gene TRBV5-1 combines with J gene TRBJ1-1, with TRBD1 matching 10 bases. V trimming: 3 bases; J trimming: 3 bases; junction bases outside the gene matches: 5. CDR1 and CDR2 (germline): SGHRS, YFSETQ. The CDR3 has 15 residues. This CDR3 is CASSWAGQGDTEAFF. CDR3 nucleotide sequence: TGCGCCAGCAGCTGGGCCGGACAGGGGGACACTGAAGCTTTCTTT.

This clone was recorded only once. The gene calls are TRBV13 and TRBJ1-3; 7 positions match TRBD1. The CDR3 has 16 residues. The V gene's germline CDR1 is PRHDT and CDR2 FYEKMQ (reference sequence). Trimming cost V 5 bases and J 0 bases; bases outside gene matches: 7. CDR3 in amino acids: CASSPTGTVSGNTIYF. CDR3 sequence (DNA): TGTGCCAGCAGCCCAACCGGGACAGTCTCTGGAAACACCATATATTTT.

DNA for the CDR3: TGTGCCAGCAGCACGTTAGCGGGGTCCACAGATACGCAGTATTTT. It yields the protein CASSTLAGSTDTQYF. This sequence joins TRBV11-3 and TRBJ2-3, with TRBD2 matching over 8 bases. V gave up 5 bases and J gave up 2 bases; unmatched junction bases: 6. Germline values: CDR1 SGHNT, CDR2 YENEEA. This CDR3 is built from 15 residues.